This entry lists 21 T cell receptor beta chains sequenced from one sample in a study of T-cell reconstitution after alpha-beta-depleted transplantation in children. Molecular barcoding with unique molecular identifiers was used for the TCRbeta library. MiXCR was run by TCRdb on the PCR reads, yielding one entry per CDR3 protein. The table has 170,000 or so distinct CDR3 sequences, more than 6.5% seen once. Sequences were derived from PBMCs from the stem cell graft donor, sampled from the stem cell graft. These receptor sequences come from a human donor who donated a stem cell graft to a child with Wiskott-Aldrich syndrome.

This chain links TRBV4-3 with TRBJ2-1; 11 bases match TRBD2. V was pared by 5 bases and J by 4 bases, with 7 bases of the junction left unmatched. This CDR3 region has 16 residues. The germline V gene encodes CDR1 LGHNA and CDR2 YSLEER. The DNA for the CDR3 is TGCGCCAGCAGCGTCAATCTAGCGGGAGGTTACAATGAGCAGTTCTTC. Translation: CASSVNLAGGYNEQFF.

The chain uses TRBV20-1 and TRBJ1-2; 10 nucleotides line up with TRBD1. V shed 6 bases and J 8 bases; nucleotides not matched to a gene: 9. Germline CDR1 DFQATT, CDR2 SNEGSKA (reference sequence). This CDR3 has 13 amino acids. The chain's CDR3 is CSAPGQGTGGYTF. The CDR3 coding sequence is TGCAGTGCACCGGGACAGGGGACGGGGGGCTACACCTTC.

In its sample, this clonotype was seen many times. This chain uses TRBV20-1 with TRBJ2-1; 8 nucleotides align to TRBD2. With 0 bases clipped from V and 2 bases from J, the junction kept 3 bases outside the gene matches. CDR3 length equals 15 residues. In germline, CDR1 is DFQATT, CDR2 SNEGSKA (reference sequence). This CDR3 reads CSARDELAAYNEQFF. CDR3 DNA sequence: TGCAGTGCTAGAGATGAACTAGCGGCCTACAATGAGCAGTTCTTC.

This clonotype was detected only a few times. V usage is TRBV6-2 or TRBV6-3 and J usage is TRBJ2-7, with 9 bases lining up with TRBD1. Germline loops: CDR1 MNHEY, CDR2 SVGEGT. CDR3 length: 15 amino acids. J gave up 6 bases and V 6 bases, and 12 bases lay outside the gene matches. The CDR3 sequence: CASSPPGQGFSEQYF. The CDR3 nucleotides are TGTGCCAGCAGCCCACCGGGACAGGGATTCTCCGAGCAGTACTTC.

The chain has TRBV5-1 and TRBJ2-3; no firm D call. Germline V gives CDR1 SGHRS, CDR2 YFSETQ. The CDR3 length is 14 residues. V lost 1 base, J lost 0 bases, and 6 bases lay in between. The CDR3 sequence is CASSLPDSTDTQYF. The CDR3, as DNA: TGCGCCAGCAGCTTGCCGGATAGCACAGATACGCAGTATTTT.

This clonotype was seen repeatedly, ten times or more. The chain carries TRBV5-8 and TRBJ2-1; TRBD2 matches at 8 bases. CDR3 length equals 15 residues. Germline assignment: CDR1 SGHTS and CDR2 YDEGEE. V was pared by 1 base and J by 14 bases, with 14 bases of the junction left unmatched. CDR3 bases: TGTGCCAGCAGCTTGAGGAGGCTAGCGGGCTCGAGGGAGTTCTTC. Residues: CASSLRRLAGSREFF.

In this sample, this clonotype turned up a few times. The CDR3, as DNA: TGTGCCAGCAGCCAAAGATTAGGGACTAGAGCCTACGAGCAGTACTTC. Translation gives CASSQRLGTRAYEQYF. The genes are TRBV3-1 and TRBJ2-7; TRBD2 matches 8 bases. The length of the CDR3 is 16 residues. The J segment lost 2 bases and the V segment lost 2 bases, leaving 8 bases of the junction unmatched. Germline CDR1 reads LGHDT; CDR2 reads YNNKEL (reference sequence).

This clonotype was counted ten times or more. This chain links TRBV5-1 with TRBJ1-2; a weak D match, TRBD1 (5 bases). CDR3 length equals 15 residues. Looked up from germline, CDR1 is SGHRS and CDR2 is YFSETQ. Trimming took off 4 bases at V and 4 bases at J, with 17 bases between the two ends. The CDR3 region has the DNA TGCGCCAGCAGCACCTCCGGGGACGGTACCTATGGCTACACCTTC. It encodes CASSTSGDGTYGYTF.

This clonotype occurred many times. The chain links TRBV5-1 to TRBJ2-1, with D perhaps TRBD1 (6 bases). The CDR3 extends over 13 amino acids. V was pared by 6 bases and J by 0 bases, with 7 bases between. From germline, CDR1 is SGHRS and CDR2 YFSETQ. The CDR3 DNA is TGCGCCAGCATGACAGGCTCCTACAATGAGCAGTTCTTC. This sequence encodes CASMTGSYNEQFF. The full variable domain, in which reference TRBV5-1 and TRBJ2-1 provide the parts outside the CDR3, is KAGVTQTPRYLIKTRGQQVTLSCSPISGHRSVSWYQQTPGQGLQFLFEYFSETQRNKGNFPGRFSGRQFSNSRSEMNVSTLELGDSALYLCASMTGSYNEQFFGPGTRLTVL.

In its sample, this clonotype was seen a few times. The V and J genes are TRBV7-7 and TRBJ2-7, with D perhaps matching TRBD1 (7 bases). The CDR3 runs to 14 residues. Per the germline V gene, CDR1 is SSHAT and CDR2 is FNYEAQ (reference sequence). With 5 bases removed from V and 3 bases from J, the gap between germline ends came to 14 bases. The CDR3 is CASSPGGLIYEQYF. CDR3 coding DNA: TGTGCCAGCAGCCCAGGGGGGCTCATCTACGAGCAGTACTTC.

The rearrangement uses TRBV11-3 and TRBJ2-1; TRBD2 might be the D (5 bases). Germline V gives CDR1 SGHNT, CDR2 YENEEA. This CDR3 region has 17 residues. V lost 3 bases to trimming and J lost 1 base, with 16 bases between them. DNA of the CDR3: TGTGCCAGCAGCTTTCTCTCCGGGGTTCCATCCTACAATGAGCAGTTCTTC. Amino acid sequence: CASSFLSGVPSYNEQFF.

This clonotype was detected ten times or more. The rearrangement joins TRBV5-8 to TRBJ2-1, with unresolved D. The germline V gene encodes CDR1 SGHTS and CDR2 YDEGEE. The CDR3 runs to 12 residues. Trimming stripped 3 bases from V and 3 bases from J, with 4 bases between. The CDR3 spells CASSSLYNEQFF. The CDR3 DNA is TGTGCCAGCAGCTCCCTCTACAATGAGCAGTTCTTC.

The J gene is TRBJ1-5, the V gene TRBV5-5; D perhaps matches TRBD1 (5 bases). V dropped 4 bases and J dropped 7 bases, with 12 bases sitting between them. The germline CDR1 and CDR2 sequences are SGHKS and YYEKEE (reference sequence). The CDR3 consists of 13 residues. The CDR3 nucleotides are TGTGCCAGCAGCGCCGGGGCCGGGCAGCCCCAGCATTTT. Protein product: CASSAGAGQPQHF.

This clonotype was counted many times. The genes are TRBV5-1 and TRBJ1-6, with D uncertain. Germline-derived CDR1 and CDR2 are SGHRS and YFSETQ. The CDR3 covers 12 residues. V lost 5 bases and J 7 bases, leaving 7 bases between the germline ends. This chain's CDR3 is CASSPENSPLHF. The DNA of the CDR3 is TGCGCCAGCAGTCCTGAGAATTCACCCCTCCACTTT. Drawing the rest from reference TRBV5-1 and TRBJ1-6, the complete variable domain is KAGVTQTPRYLIKTRGQQVTLSCSPISGHRSVSWYQQTPGQGLQFLFEYFSETQRNKGNFPGRFSGRQFSNSRSEMNVSTLELGDSALYLCASSPENSPLHFGNGTRLTVT.

Ten or more counts support this clonotype. This rearrangement joins TRBV12-3 or TRBV12-4 to TRBJ2-1; TRBD1 matches 11 bases. V dropped 7 bases and J dropped 9; count of bases not matched to a gene: 8. The CDR3 is 14 amino acids. CDR3 in DNA: TGTGCCAGCAAGCCGGGACAGGGGGTTGGTGAGCAGTTCTTC. This gives the protein CASKPGQGVGEQFF.

The table lists this clonotype with many counts. The chain links TRBV6-2 or TRBV6-3 to TRBJ1-5; D remains ambiguous. Germline V gene sequence: CDR1 MNHEY, CDR2 SVGEGT. This CDR3 has 13 residues. V lost 5 bases to trimming and J lost 3 bases, with 8 bases between them. The CDR3 reads CASSVRHNQPQHF. CDR3 DNA sequence: TGTGCCAGCAGTGTAAGACACAATCAGCCCCAGCATTTT.

This clonotype has a count of ten or more. This sequence joins TRBV20-1 and TRBJ2-1, with D hard to call. Germline loops: CDR1 DFQATT, CDR2 SNEGSKA (reference sequence). This CDR3 region has 12 residues. The V gene lost 0 bases and the J gene lost 10 bases, with 10 bases spanning the gap. This chain's CDR3 is CSAREFGMEQFF. CDR3 nucleotide sequence: TGCAGTGCTAGAGAATTCGGAATGGAGCAGTTCTTC.

The sample holds many counts of this clonotype. V is TRBV25-1 and J is TRBJ1-1, with a possible D match to TRBD1 (6 bases). Germline CDR1 reads MGHDK; CDR2 reads SYGVNS. The CDR3 contains 15 residues. Trimming took off 2 bases at V and 4 bases at J, with 14 bases between the two ends. Here the CDR3 DNA reads TGTGCCAGCAGTGAACCAGACAGGCCGGCCACTGAAGCTTTCTTT. Translation: CASSEPDRPATEAFF.

The V gene is TRBV7-9, the J gene TRBJ2-5; 7 positions match TRBD1. With V trimmed by 5 bases and J by 4 bases, 10 bases remained unmatched. This CDR3 is 15 amino acids long. Germline loops: CDR1 SEHNR, CDR2 FQNEAQ (reference sequence). The CDR3: CASSRNRGRGETQYF. As DNA, the CDR3 is TGTGCCAGCAGCCGGAACAGGGGACGGGGAGAGACCCAGTACTTC.

This clonotype was counted ten times or more. The rearrangement uses TRBV5-1 and TRBJ2-7, with TRBD1 matching over 7 bases. Unmatched junction bases numbered 14, after V lost 4 bases and J lost 7 bases. Germline assignment: CDR1 SGHRS and CDR2 YFSETQ. There are 15 residues in the CDR3. The CDR3 spells CASSQPETGLGEQYF. DNA of the CDR3: TGCGCCAGCAGCCAACCCGAGACAGGGCTCGGGGAGCAGTACTTC.

This clonotype was seen many times. The CDR3 loop reads CSARGGPPETQYF. Written as DNA, the CDR3 is TGCAGTGCTAGGGGGGGCCCCCCGGAGACCCAGTACTTC. V gene TRBV20-1 combines with J gene TRBJ2-5, with D perhaps matching TRBD1 or TRBD2 (6 bases each). The germline V gene encodes CDR1 DFQATT and CDR2 SNEGSKA (reference sequence). V was cut by 3 bases and J by 5 bases, with 13 bases left in between. The CDR3 runs 13 residues.